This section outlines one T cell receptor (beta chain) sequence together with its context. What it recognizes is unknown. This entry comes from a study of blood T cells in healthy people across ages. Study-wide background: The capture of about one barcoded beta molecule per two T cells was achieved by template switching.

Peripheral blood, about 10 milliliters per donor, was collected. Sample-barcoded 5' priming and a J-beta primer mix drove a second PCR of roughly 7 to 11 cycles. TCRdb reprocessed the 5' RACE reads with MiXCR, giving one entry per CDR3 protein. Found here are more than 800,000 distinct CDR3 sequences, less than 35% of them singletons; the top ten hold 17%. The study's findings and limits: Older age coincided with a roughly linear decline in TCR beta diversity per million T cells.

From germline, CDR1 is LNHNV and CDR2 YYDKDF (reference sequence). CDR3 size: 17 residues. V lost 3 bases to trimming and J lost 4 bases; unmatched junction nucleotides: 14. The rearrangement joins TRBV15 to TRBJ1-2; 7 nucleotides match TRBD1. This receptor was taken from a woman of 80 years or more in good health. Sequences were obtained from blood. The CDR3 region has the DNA TGTGCCACCAGCAGGTTTATCCGGGACAGCGACATCTATGGCTACACCTTC. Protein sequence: CATSRFIRDSDIYGYTF. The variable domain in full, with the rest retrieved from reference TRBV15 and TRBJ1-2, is DAMVIQNPRYQVTQFGKPVTLSCSQTLNHNVMYWYQQKSSQAPKLLFHYYDKDFNNEADTPDNFQSRRPNTSFCFLDIRSPGLGDTAMYLCATSRFIRDSDIYGYTFGSGTRLTVV.